Sequencing of this TCR beta chain was carried out in a study of identical twins (dated by TCRdb to 2016 to 2018). Study-level background: To test whether fetal clonotypes persist, this study deep-sequenced TCR alpha and beta repertoires from monozygotic twins, from unrelated adults of various ages, and from cord blood. To rule out contamination, replicate twin experiments were performed at different times with different library preparation protocols.

A remark on this clonotype: The antigen this receptor binds is unknown. No qualities accompany the bases; no much larger clone lies one base away.

Receptor amplification or capture employed 5' RACE. This sample was sequenced with an Illumina HiSeq 2000. A universal primer binding site was added through template switching, and the final cDNA carried a unique molecular identifier so that TCR cDNA molecules could be counted accurately. Specific primers in the conserved constant-segment region were used to synthesize first-strand cDNA for TCR alpha and beta chains. Each cDNA library was double barcoded, with a SMART-Mk sample barcode plus Illumina barcodes, to control for contamination. Two successive PCR steps introduced TruSeq adapter sequences along with Illumina sample barcodes. The Illumina HiSeq platform was used with custom primers to sequence TCR alpha and beta cDNA libraries. Regarding the original processing steps: Unique molecular identifiers were extracted from raw reads with MiGEC, and CDR3 positions were determined with MiXCR. For each individual, recombination models were inferred using an EM algorithm with the repgenHMM and IGoR tools. The tcR package in R was used for shared clonotype analysis, with sharing normalized by the product of cloneset sizes. Out-of-frame nonproductive sequences were analyzed to study raw recombination free of thymic and clonal selection effects. The raw public reads went through TCRdb reprocessing: fastp at Q25, MiXCR clone calling, in-frame beta chains kept. One record per CDR3 amino acid sequence lists the most common genes and DNA. In this record, the V and J calls reflect TCRdb's handling and not the investigators' own analysis. For this sample the table gives approximately 590,000 distinct CDR3 sequences, of which around a tenth were detected only once. Together, the top ten hold roughly 3% of the sample.

General findings and caveats noted by the study authors: Because the same donors could not be followed over many years, the conclusions relied on cross-sectional statistical analysis. Excess twin sharing in beta out-of-frame sequences was weaker because fewer shared sequences lowered the signal-to-noise ratio. Compared with coincidental sharing between unrelated individuals, an excess of low generation-probability sequences was observed among out-of-frame TCR alpha sequences shared between twins. Fewer insertions were carried by abundant cord blood beta clonotypes; a weaker similar trend was observed in young adult naive repertoires, while no such trend was observed in memory repertoires. In monozygotic twins, out-of-frame TCR alpha sharing was systematically underestimated by recombination models, although the models agreed with sharing between unrelated individuals. Zero-insertion analyses could be partly confounded by invariant T cells such as MAIT and iNKT, although diverse VJ usage argued against such confounding for most clonotypes.

Every donor in the study was a healthy Caucasian. Three pairs of female monozygotic twins, all aged roughly 18 to 30 years, made up the twin cohort. RNA for TCR libraries was isolated from peripheral blood mononuclear cells. V and J are truncated by 0 bases and 3 bases respectively, leaving an intervening sequence of 12 bases. CDR1 MNHEY and CDR2 SMNVEV are derived from the germline V gene (reference sequence). Including the terminal cysteine and phenylalanine, the CDR3 comprises 15 residues. Only the CDR3 part of the read is kept: 45 bases, read in frame from the first base. These sequences were also reported in another study, on yellow fever vaccine responses in identical twins. That second publication adds: The authors reported that the T cell response to vaccination in identical twins appeared partly convergent and partly personalized. In identical twins, the study followed T cell clones that responded to the vaccine with precision.

The source material was PBMCs. The sequence links TRBV27 to TRBJ2-7, with TRBD1 perhaps the D gene, on 5 matching bases. This clonotype was sampled from a woman between 18 and 29 years old in good health. The encoded CDR3 is CASSLSQVSGYEQYF. At the DNA level, the sequence is TGTGCCAGCAGTTTATCACAGGTCTCGGGCTACGAGCAGTACTTC.